This record covers a single TCR beta chain. These data originate in a study of blood T cell repertoires in COVID-19. Study-level information: Specimens from acute and convalescent COVID-19 originated in the United States, Italy and Spain.

In the original workflow: Cell counts per sample came from amplifying reference gene primers. The assay was immunoSEQ multiplex PCR, and TCRdb's table has in-frame clones only and misses some. D and trimming were read from the DNA, whereas the V and J calls and clone size are those reported in that table. Here the sample spans 300,000 to 450,000 clones, around 90% being singletons. Germline-derived CDR1 and CDR2 are SNHLY and FYNNEI. V shed 7 bases and J 3 bases; nucleotides not matched to a gene: 12. There are 15 residues in the CDR3. The origin of this receptor is a woman in her twenties or thirties with COVID-19, enrolled during active disease. Sequenced input: peripheral blood. This sequence joins TRBV2 and TRBJ2-7; 7 bases map to TRBD2. The CDR3 is CASTLRAAGNYEQYV. In nucleotides, the CDR3 is TGTGCCAGCACCCTCCGGGCAGCGGGGAACTACGAGCAGTACGTC.